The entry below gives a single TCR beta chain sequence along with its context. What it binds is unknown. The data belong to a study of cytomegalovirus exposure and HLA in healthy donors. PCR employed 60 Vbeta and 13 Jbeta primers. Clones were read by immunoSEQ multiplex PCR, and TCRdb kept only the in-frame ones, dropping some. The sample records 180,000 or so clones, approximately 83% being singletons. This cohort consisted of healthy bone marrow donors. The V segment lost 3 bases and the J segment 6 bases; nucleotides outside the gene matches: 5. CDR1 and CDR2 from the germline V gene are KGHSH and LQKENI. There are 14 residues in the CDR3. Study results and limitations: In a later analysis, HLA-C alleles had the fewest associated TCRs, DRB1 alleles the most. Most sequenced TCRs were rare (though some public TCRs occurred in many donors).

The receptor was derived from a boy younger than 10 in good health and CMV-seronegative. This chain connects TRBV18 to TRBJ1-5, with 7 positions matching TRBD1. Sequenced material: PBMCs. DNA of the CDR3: TGTGCCAGCTCACCTGGGACAGATGGTCAGCCCCAGCATTTT. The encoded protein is CASSPGTDGQPQHF. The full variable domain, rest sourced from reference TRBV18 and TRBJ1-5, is NAGVMQNPRHLVRRRGQEARLRCSPMKGHSHVYWYRQLPEEGLKFMVYLQKENIIDESGMPKERFSAEFPKEGPSILRIQQVVRGDSAAYFCASSPGTDGQPQHFGDGTRLSIL.